The 15 T cell receptor beta chains reported below all come from one sample, sequenced in a study of a mutant IDH1 vaccine in newly diagnosed glioma. Their specific antigens are unknown. As for time point: week 47, end of study. The investigators gave 300 ug of mutant IDH1 20-mer peptide in each vaccine dose, together with topical imiquimod. Sequencing was performed with immunoSEQ multiplex PCR; in TCRdb, only in-frame clones are kept and a portion is missing. There are about 54,000 clones in the sample; roughly 80% occur only once, and roughly 3.2% lies in the top ten. Material: PBMCs, obtained from a glioma patient whose treatment included an IDH1 peptide vaccine. These TCRs come from a woman between 50 and 59 years old with glioma.

This chain uses TRBV6-6 with TRBJ1-1; perhaps TRBD1 as D (6 bases). The CDR3 runs to 13 residues. Germline V gene data show CDR1 as MNHNY and CDR2 as SVGAGI (reference sequence). V dropped 2 bases and J dropped 4 bases, with 8 bases sitting between them. The CDR3, as DNA: TGTGCCAGCAGTTACGGAGGGGGCACTGAAGCTTTCTTT. Translation: CASSYGGGTEAFF.

In its sample, this clone was seen once. The chain couples TRBV30 to TRBJ2-2; D is unresolved. Trimming left V 1 base short and J 2 bases short, with 5 bases between. CDR1 and CDR2 from the germline V gene are GTSNPN and SVGIG (reference sequence). The CDR3 is made up of 13 amino acids. In DNA, the CDR3 is TGTGCCTGGAGTGCAACTAACACCGGGGAGCTGTTTTTT. Protein: CAWSATNTGELFF. Based on the CDR3 plus reference TRBV30 and TRBJ2-2, the full variable domain is SQTIHQWPATLVQPVGSPLSLECTVEGTSNPNLYWYRQAAGRGLQLLFYSVGIGQISSEVPQNLSASRPQDRQFILSSKKLLLSDSGFYLCAWSATNTGELFFGEGSRLTVL.

This clone came up once. This chain connects TRBV11-3 to TRBJ2-7; D gene unclear. This CDR3 comprises 15 residues. V was pared by 2 bases and J by 0 bases, with 11 bases between. CDR1 SGHNT and CDR2 YENEEA come from the germline V gene. The CDR3 nucleotides are TGTGCCAGCAGCTTAACTGGGGAATTCTCCTACGAGCAGTACTTC. This codes for CASSLTGEFSYEQYF.

The rearrangement joins TRBV7-2 to TRBJ2-3; 9 bases are a match to TRBD2. This CDR3 is built from 16 residues. V shed 7 bases and J 5 bases; nucleotides not matched to a gene: 13. CDR1 is SGHTA and CDR2 is FQGNSA in the germline V gene. The CDR3 DNA is TGTGCCAGCACACTCGGGCGGGGGGGGCTTCTAGATACGCAGTATTTT. Its translation: CASTLGRGGLLDTQYF.

This chain joins TRBV4-1 and TRBJ1-3; 11 nucleotides align to TRBD1. Losses at the gene ends were 4 bases for V and 0 bases for J; bases not matched to a gene: 5. CDR1 and CDR2 from the germline V gene are MGHRA and YSYEKL. CDR3 size: 17 residues. CDR3 in DNA: TGCGCCAGCAGCCCGTCGGGGACAGGGGGCTCTGGAAACACCATATATTTT. This codes for CASSPSGTGGSGNTIYF.

V usage is TRBV29-1 and J usage is TRBJ2-3, with no clear D. The V gene's germline CDR1 is SQVTM and CDR2 ANQGSEA. CDR3 length: 15 residues. The V end was cut by 8 bases, the J end by 0 bases, with 18 bases between. CDR3 in amino acids: CSTEAADYSTDTQYF. The CDR3, as DNA: TGCAGCACTGAGGCGGCAGATTATAGCACAGATACGCAGTATTTT.

The V and J genes are TRBV21-1 and TRBJ2-6; the listed D gene, TRBD1, was not tested against the DNA. TRBV21-1 is a pseudogene segment. The CDR3 spans 15 residues. CDR3 DNA sequence: TGTGCCAGCAGCAGGGGGCGGTGTGGGGCCAACGTCCTGACTTTC. Protein sequence: CASSRGRCGANVLTF.

This sequence joins TRBV4-2 and TRBJ1-4; D is unclear. The germline V and J ends were trimmed by 0 bases and 8 bases, with 16 bases remaining between them. The CDR3 runs 16 residues. Germline CDR1 is LGHNA and CDR2 is YNFKEQ. DNA for the CDR3: TGTGCCAGCAGCCAAGACCCGGGCCATGGGAAGGAAAAACTGTTTTTT. This translates into CASSQDPGHGKEKLFF.

V and J are TRBV5-4 and TRBJ2-3, with 16 positions matching TRBD2. There are 17 residues in the CDR3. Germline assignment: CDR1 SGHNT and CDR2 YYREEE (reference sequence). V shed 2 bases, J shed 2 bases, and the junction held 2 bases outside the gene matches. In DNA, the CDR3 is TGTGCCAGCAGCTTAGGGACTAGCGGGGGGGTCACAGATACGCAGTATTTT. This encodes CASSLGTSGGVTDTQYF.

The genes are TRBV19 and TRBJ1-1; D is possibly TRBD1 (6 bases). CDR3 length: 14 residues. The V end lost 3 bases, the J end lost 2 bases, and 10 bases lay between the germline ends. The V gene's germline CDR1 is LNHDA and CDR2 SQIVND (reference sequence). The CDR3 reads CASSMAGVNTEAFF. The CDR3 DNA reads TGTGCCAGTAGTATGGCAGGGGTAAACACTGAAGCTTTCTTT.

This chain joins TRBV27 and TRBJ1-5; 7 bases align to TRBD1. Unmatched junction bases numbered 14, after V lost 6 bases and J lost 9 bases. This CDR3 has 15 amino acids. Germline-derived CDR1 and CDR2 are MNHEY and SMNVEV (reference sequence). CDR3 protein: CASSRGGHRTGPQHF. CDR3 nucleotide sequence: TGTGCCAGCAGCAGGGGGGGACACCGGACGGGGCCCCAGCATTTT.

This chain uses TRBV27 with TRBJ2-3; D is uncertain. This CDR3 has 16 residues. The V gene lost 5 bases and the J gene lost 1 base, with 16 bases spanning the gap. The germline CDR1 and CDR2 sequences are MNHEY and SMNVEV (reference sequence). CDR3 region: CASSPRLIPGTDTQYF. CDR3 sequence (DNA): TGTGCCAGCAGTCCAAGGCTGATCCCTGGCACAGATACGCAGTATTTT.

This clone was observed a handful of times. The V call is TRBV27, the J call TRBJ1-2, with unresolved D. The CDR3 loop spans 14 amino acids. Trimming removed 6 bases from V and 10 bases from J, with 21 bases in between. The germline CDR1 and CDR2 sequences are MNHEY and SMNVEV (reference sequence). This CDR3 is CASSLRTSNYIYTF. The CDR3 DNA is TGTGCCAGCAGCCTCCGGACTTCCAACTATATCTACACCTTC.

J is TRBJ1-1 and V is TRBV13; D is undetermined. The V end was cut by 1 base, the J end by 0 bases, with 9 bases between. The CDR3 runs 15 residues. Per the germline V gene, CDR1 is PRHDT and CDR2 is FYEKMQ (reference sequence). The CDR3 nucleotides are TGTGCCAGCAGCTTAGTGGTGGACCTGAACACTGAAGCTTTCTTT. Translating gives CASSLVVDLNTEAFF.

The chain has TRBV2 and TRBJ1-1; D perhaps matches TRBD1 (5 bases). The CDR3 length is 12 residues. CDR1 is SNHLY, CDR2 FYNNEI, per germline. Between the trimmed V and J ends, which lost 3 bases and 11 bases, there was a span of 13 bases. The CDR3 nucleotides read TGTGCCAGCAGTGATGACAGTGGGTACGCTTTCTTT. It specifies CASSDDSGYAFF.